The present TCR beta chain was sequenced within a study of blood T cell repertoires in COVID-19. The wider study: Collection of acute and convalescent COVID-19 samples took place in the United States, Italy and Spain.

Looked up from germline, CDR1 is MGHRA and CDR2 is YSYEKL. This CDR3 spans 15 amino acids. After removal of 3 bases from V and 5 bases from J, the junction contained 3 bases not matched to a gene. Clones were sequenced by immunoSEQ multiplex PCR, and TCRdb holds only the in-frame ones, with some missing. The sample shows fewer than 400,000 clones, more than 75% of them seen only once. The sequencing sample was made of PBMCs or T cells enriched from blood (not recorded which). The sequence was collected from a man aged 25-45 years who had recovered from COVID-19. The V gene is TRBV4-1, the J gene TRBJ1-5; 11 bases agree with TRBD1. The CDR3 protein is CASSQTDRGHQPQHF. The CDR3 DNA reads as TGCGCCAGCAGCCAGACGGACAGGGGGCATCAGCCCCAGCATTTT.